What follows is one T cell receptor (beta chain) and its context. Its antigen is still unknown. TCR templates numbering around 110,000 were assayed per sample. Sequencing was performed with immunoSEQ multiplex PCR; in TCRdb, only in-frame clones are kept and a portion is missing. Here the sample spans about 120,000 clones, around 93% being singletons. CDR1 and CDR2 from the germline V gene are ENHRY and SYGVKD. The length of the CDR3 is 14 residues. V dropped 9 bases and J dropped 0 bases, with 14 bases sitting between them. These data come from a study of siplizumab effects on memory and regulatory T cells. Study results and caveats: The alloresponse seemed to draw substantially on naive T cells, which appeared more diverse than memory cells. Proliferating Tregs taken from siplizumab cultures were not shown to have a confirmed suppressive function.

The clonotype originates from a human donor in good health. This rearrangement joins TRBV10-3 to TRBJ1-2; D is perhaps TRBD1 (5 bases). Input material: non-Treg CD4+ T cells sorted from blood. This CDR3 reads CAIHTGTANYGYTF. In nucleotides, the CDR3 is TGTGCCATTCATACCGGGACGGCTAACTATGGCTACACCTTC.